This is a list of T cell receptor beta chains from one sample in a study of cytomegalovirus exposure and HLA in healthy donors. Generated by immunoSEQ multiplex PCR, the TCRdb table keeps only in-frame clones and is missing some. The repertoire holds 95,000 to 150,000 clones, with over 65% as singletons. Source material: PBMCs. The receptors stem from a woman aged 40 to 55 in good health and CMV-seropositive. CDR3s include the opening cysteine and the closing phenylalanine or tryptophan. A D gene is named only where the DNA matches it firmly. Some rows mark clone size as missing; the rest say once, few, many or name a class of expanded clone.

d_call,v_call,j_call,clone_size,cdr3_nt,cdr3_aa
-,TRBV7-9,TRBJ2-3,-,TGTGCCAGCGAGCGAGGGGGAGATACGCAGTATTTT,CASERGGDTQYF
-,TRBV5-4,TRBJ2-3,-,TGTGCCAGCAGTCCACCTGCGGGTACGCAGTATTTT,CASSPPAGTQYF
-,TRBV9,TRBJ2-1,-,TGTGCCAGCAGCGGAGACAAACAGGGTTACTCCTACAATGAGCAGTTCTTC,CASSGDKQGYSYNEQFF
-,TRBV7-9,TRBJ2-3,-,TGTGCCAGCAGCTTAGGGGGGGACCCAATTACGCAGTATTTT,CASSLGGDPITQYF
-,TRBV5-6,TRBJ1-5,-,TGTGCCAGCAGCTTATATGACAGAAGCAATCAGCCCCAGCATTTT,CASSLYDRSNQPQHF
-,TRBV9,TRBJ1-2,-,TGTGCCAGCAGCCCCGACAGTTCCTATGGCTACACCTTC,CASSPDSSYGYTF
-,TRBV21-1,TRBJ2-1,-,TGTGCCAGCAGCAACCAGACAGGGTATTTCTCGGATGAGCAGTTCTTC,CASSNQTGYFSDEQFF
TRBD2,TRBV11-1,TRBJ2-7,-,TGTGCCAGCAGCCCCGCACTAGCGGGAGCCGAGCAGTACTTC,CASSPALAGAEQYF
TRBD2,TRBV29-1,TRBJ2-5,-,TGCAGCGGATGGGCGGGAGGGATCCCTGGGACCCAGTACTTC,CSGWAGGIPGTQYF
TRBD1,TRBV14,TRBJ2-5,-,TGTGCCAGCAGCCGCGGGACAGGGTGGGAGACCCAGTACTTC,CASSRGTGWETQYF
-,TRBV19,TRBJ2-3,once,TGTGCCAGTACCCAGGCAGATACGCAGTATTTT,CASTQADTQYF
TRBD1,TRBV13,TRBJ1-1,-,TGTGCCAGCAGCCCGAGAGGGGGCGGGTGGACTGAAGCTTTCTTT,CASSPRGGGWTEAFF
TRBD1,TRBV19,TRBJ1-1,once,TGTGCCAGTAGTATAGACGGGACAGGGGCGAACACTGAAGCTTTCTTT,CASSIDGTGANTEAFF
-,TRBV7-8,TRBJ2-5,-,TGTGCCAGCAGCAACGGACTCACCCAAGAGACCCAGTACTTC,CASSNGLTQETQYF
-,TRBV2,TRBJ2-2,-,TGTGCCAGCAACGACGGGGTACGACCGAACACCGGGGAGCTGTTTTTT,CASNDGVRPNTGELFF
TRBD1,TRBV2,TRBJ2-2,-,TGTGCCAGCAGGGGACAGGGGGCGTTGGCCGGGGAGCTGTTTTTT,CASRGQGALAGELFF
TRBD1,TRBV7-3,TRBJ2-3,-,TGTGCCAGCAGCTCCCGACAGGGCAGGACAGATACGCAGTATTTT,CASSSRQGRTDTQYF
-,TRBV15,TRBJ2-7,-,TGTGCCACCGGCACCGCGGGGCTCTACGAGCAGTACTTC,CATGTAGLYEQYF
-,TRBV27,TRBJ1-5,-,TGTGCCAGCAGGCAGGGCAATCAGCCCCAGCATTTT,CASRQGNQPQHF
-,TRBV2,TRBJ1-3,-,TGTGCCAGCGGGGCAGTCCCTGGAAACACCATATATTTT,CASGAVPGNTIYF
TRBD2,TRBV7-3,TRBJ2-3,once,TGTGCCAGCAGTCTAGCGGGAGAGGACACAGATACGCAGTATTTT,CASSLAGEDTDTQYF
TRBD2,TRBV2,TRBJ2-3,-,TGTGCCAGCAGCGCGGATAGCGGGAGGGTAGGAGATACGCAGTATTTT,CASSADSGRVGDTQYF
TRBD2,TRBV7-9,TRBJ2-7,few,TGTGCCAGCAGCTTGGATGTGGGAGGGGCGGGGTCCTACGAGCAGTACTTC,CASSLDVGGAGSYEQYF
-,TRBV6-5,TRBJ1-4,-,TGTGCCAGCAGTTTACAGTCAACTAATGAAAAACTGTTTTTT,CASSLQSTNEKLFF
-,TRBV23-1,TRBJ1-6,-,TGCGCCAGCAGTCAATCCGAAGGGGGTTTTTCACCCCTCCACTTT,CASSQSEGGFSPLHF
-,TRBV18,TRBJ1-2,-,TGTGCCAGCTCACCCCCGGGACTCTATGGCTACACCTTC,CASSPPGLYGYTF
-,TRBV7-2,TRBJ1-6,-,TGTGCCAGCAGCTCAGGGTTAAATTCACCCCTCCACTTT,CASSSGLNSPLHF
TRBD2,TRBV30,TRBJ2-7,-,TGTGCCTGGAGTGTTGGGACTAGCGGGGACGAGCAGTACTTC,CAWSVGTSGDEQYF
-,TRBV5-4,TRBJ2-5,-,TGTGCCAGCAGCTTAGAGGGGGGGTTCGAAGAGACCCAGTACTTC,CASSLEGGFEETQYF
TRBD1,TRBV15,TRBJ2-7,-,TGTGCCACCAGCAGAGTTGGGACAGGGGGCGTCTGGGAGCAGTACTTC,CATSRVGTGGVWEQYF
-,TRBV27,TRBJ1-5,few,TGTGCCAGCGCCCTCGCGGGGTCGGGTCAGCCCCAGCATTTT,CASALAGSGQPQHF
TRBD1,TRBV30,TRBJ2-1,-,TGTGCCTTCGGACAGGGCCGGGATGAGCAGTTCTTC,CAFGQGRDEQFF
TRBD1,TRBV9,TRBJ1-3,-,TGTGCCAGCAGCGTAGAGAGTGCGACAGGGCTTTCTGGAAACACCATATATTTT,CASSVESATGLSGNTIYF
-,TRBV11-2,TRBJ1-6,-,TGTGCCAGCAGCTTAGAGGGAGGGAGCTATAATTCACCCCTCCACTTT,CASSLEGGSYNSPLHF
-,TRBV19,TRBJ2-3,few,TGTGCCAGTAGTATAGGAACCTCCACTAGCACAGATACGCAGTATTTT,CASSIGTSTSTDTQYF
TRBD2,TRBV9,TRBJ2-1,-,TGTGCCAGCAGCGTAGGAGCGGGGCGCTCCTACAATGAGCAGTTCTTC,CASSVGAGRSYNEQFF
TRBD2,TRBV10-3,TRBJ2-7,-,TGTGCCAGCCGGGGCACTAGCGGGAGGGCCCTTGTCGGTTACGAGCAGTACTTC,CASRGTSGRALVGYEQYF
TRBD1,TRBV7-3,TRBJ2-1,-,TGTGCCAGCAGCTTGGGACAGGTTGGCAATGAGCAGTTCTTC,CASSLGQVGNEQFF
-,TRBV15,TRBJ2-3,-,TGTGCCACCGTGGAAGCGAACACAGATACGCAGTATTTT,CATVEANTDTQYF
TRBD1,TRBV7-9,TRBJ2-1,-,TGTGCCAGCAGCCTCCCGGACAGGGTACAGTTCTTC,CASSLPDRVQFF
TRBD2,TRBV7-3,TRBJ2-5,-,TGTGCCAGCAGCCCAGAAGCTAGCGGGTCCCGAGGTACCCAGTACTTC,CASSPEASGSRGTQYF
-,TRBV5-4,TRBJ1-1,-,TGTGCCAGCAGCCCATTCGGAGGGGTCCGGTACACTGAAGCTTTCTTT,CASSPFGGVRYTEAFF
TRBD2,TRBV30,TRBJ2-3,-,TGTGCCTGGAGTCCGGGAGGGCCATTGGATACGCAGTATTTT,CAWSPGGPLDTQYF
TRBD1,TRBV6-5,TRBJ1-5,-,TGTGCCAGCAGTTTTCACAGGGGGAGGCGTAATCAGCCCCAGCATTTT,CASSFHRGRRNQPQHF
TRBD1,TRBV7-6,TRBJ2-1,-,TGTGCCAGCAGCCCCGAAGGACAGGGGTTTCACAATGAGCAGTTCTTC,CASSPEGQGFHNEQFF
-,TRBV19,TRBJ2-5,few,TGTGCCAGTAGCAACAGGGCCCTTCAAGAGACCCAGTACTTC,CASSNRALQETQYF
-,TRBV5-1,TRBJ1-3,-,TGCGCCAGCAGCTCCGGAGCCTCTGGAAACACCATATATTTT,CASSSGASGNTIYF
-,TRBV19,TRBJ1-2,-,TGTGCCAGTAGTATGGAGGGCTATGGCTACACCTTC,CASSMEGYGYTF
-,TRBV18,TRBJ2-3,-,TGTGCCAGCTCACCACCAAGGGAGGCGAATACGCAGTATTTT,CASSPPREANTQYF
TRBD1,TRBV5-1,TRBJ1-4,-,TGCGCCAGCAGCTTGTCTTCAGGGGGTGAAAAACTGTTTTTT,CASSLSSGGEKLFF
-,TRBV4-3,TRBJ1-3,few,TGCGCCAGCAGCCAAGATAGAGGAAGCTCTGGAAACACCATATATTTT,CASSQDRGSSGNTIYF
TRBD1,TRBV5-1,TRBJ1-2,few,TGCGCCAGCATGATCCAAACCGGGACAGGTCTTGGGGGCTACACCTTC,CASMIQTGTGLGGYTF
TRBD2,TRBV25-1,TRBJ2-5,-,TGTGCCAGCAGACAGGGACTAGCCTACCAAGAGACCCAGTACTTC,CASRQGLAYQETQYF